This T cell receptor beta chain comes out of a study of blood T cell repertoires in COVID-19 (dated by TCRdb to 2018 to 2020). Study-level background: Collaborator samples came from the United States, Italy and Spain and covered acute and convalescent phases of COVID-19. The prospective study material was composed of cDNA or gDNA derived from T cells, B-cell-depleted T cells, or PBMCs. The samples were drawn from the first 160 participants of the ongoing ImmuneRACE study and from over a thousand subjects provided by 6 global collaborators. The repertoires were released in a freely available public database meant as a resource for research on the immune response to SARS-CoV-2. HLA class I and class II types, where available, came from metadata supplied by the sample provider rather than from assay-based typing. The sample metadata nearly always contained a de-identified subject ID, COVID-19 status, age in years and sex. The dataset comprised deeply sampled blood TCRbeta repertoires from subjects exposed to, actively infected with, or recovered from COVID-19.

The immunoSEQ Assay, a bias-controlled multiplex PCR, was used to amplify TCRbeta CDR3 regions from genomic DNA. In the paper's pipeline: Nucleated cell counts per sample were estimated from amplification of reference gene primers within the assay. Sequence reads were collapsed and filtered to measure the absolute abundance of every unique TCRbeta CDR3 rearrangement. For each sample, productive Simpson clonality was calculated as the square root of Simpson's diversity index over productive rearrangements. The source is immuneACCESS, and TCRdb retained only in-frame sequences with V and J called. Part of the clones is not carried over; for the studies checked, unresolved V genes explain less than half of this, and the remainder is unexplained. The DNA gave D and trimming, while V, J and clone size come from that table. This sample comprises under 250,000 clones, over 70% of them detected only once. The leading ten clones occupy roughly 9.4% of the sample.

As concerns this clone: What this receptor recognizes is not known. Base qualities are not recorded, but no much larger clone differs from it by a single base.

Broader findings and caveats from the paper: The quantity of clinical and demographic metadata differed by source and by participant and was supplied without curation.

Each collaborating institution followed its own protocols to collect whole blood in K2EDTA tubes. For TCRbeta analysis, collaborators shipped samples in one of three forms: frozen whole blood, isolated PBMCs, or DNA extracted from either of those sample types. The material sequenced was peripheral blood. This receptor was identified in a man in his forties with active or convalescent COVID-19.

The CDR3 has the sequence CATSDRRQGAVGEQFF. The DNA sequence is given as TGTGCCACCAGTGATAGAAGACAGGGGGCCGTGGGTGAGCAGTTCTTC. The chain was built from TRBV24-1 and TRBJ2-1, and 10 junction bases match TRBD1. Including the terminal cysteine and phenylalanine, the CDR3 comprises 16 residues. Of the read, only the CDR3 DNA is kept; its 48 bases are in frame from base 1. From a lookup of the germline V gene, CDR1 and CDR2 are KGHDR and SFDVKD. Ends trimmed: V by 3 bases, J by 9 bases; bases unmatched to a gene: 10.